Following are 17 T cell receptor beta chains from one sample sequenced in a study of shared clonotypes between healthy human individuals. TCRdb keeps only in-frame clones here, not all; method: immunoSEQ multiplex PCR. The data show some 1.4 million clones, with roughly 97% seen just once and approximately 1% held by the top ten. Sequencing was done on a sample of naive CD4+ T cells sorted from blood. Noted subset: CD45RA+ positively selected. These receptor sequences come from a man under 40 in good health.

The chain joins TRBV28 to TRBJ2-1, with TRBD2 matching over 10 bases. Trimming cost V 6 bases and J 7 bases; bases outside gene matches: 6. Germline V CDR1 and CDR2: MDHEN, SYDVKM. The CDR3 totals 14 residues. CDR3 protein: CASRSPGLANEQFF. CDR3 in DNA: TGTGCCAGCAGGTCACCGGGACTAGCGAATGAGCAGTTCTTC.

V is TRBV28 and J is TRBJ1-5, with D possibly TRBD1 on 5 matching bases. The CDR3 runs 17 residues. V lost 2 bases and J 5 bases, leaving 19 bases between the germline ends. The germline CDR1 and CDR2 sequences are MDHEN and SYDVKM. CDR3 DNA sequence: TGTGCCAGCAGTTTAAAGGGACTTGGCAGTTCTCATCAGCCCCAGCATTTT. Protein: CASSLKGLGSSHQPQHF.

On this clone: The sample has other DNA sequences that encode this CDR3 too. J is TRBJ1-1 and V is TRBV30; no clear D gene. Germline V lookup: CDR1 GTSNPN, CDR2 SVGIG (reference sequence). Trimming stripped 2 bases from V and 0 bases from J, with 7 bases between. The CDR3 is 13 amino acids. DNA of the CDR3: TGTGCCTGGAGTCCGGGGTTGAACACTGAAGCTTTCTTT. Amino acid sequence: CAWSPGLNTEAFF.

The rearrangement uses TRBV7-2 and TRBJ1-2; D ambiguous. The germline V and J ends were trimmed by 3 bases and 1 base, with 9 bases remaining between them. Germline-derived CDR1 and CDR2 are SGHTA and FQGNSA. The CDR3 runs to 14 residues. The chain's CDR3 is CASSFSQFNYGYTF. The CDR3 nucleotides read TGTGCCAGCAGCTTTTCACAGTTTAACTATGGCTACACCTTC.

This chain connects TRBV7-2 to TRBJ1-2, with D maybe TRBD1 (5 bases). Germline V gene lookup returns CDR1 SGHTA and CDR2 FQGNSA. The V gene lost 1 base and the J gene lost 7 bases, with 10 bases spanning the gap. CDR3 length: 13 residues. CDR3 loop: CASSLERGSGYTF. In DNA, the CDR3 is TGTGCCAGCAGCTTAGAAAGGGGTAGTGGCTACACCTTC.

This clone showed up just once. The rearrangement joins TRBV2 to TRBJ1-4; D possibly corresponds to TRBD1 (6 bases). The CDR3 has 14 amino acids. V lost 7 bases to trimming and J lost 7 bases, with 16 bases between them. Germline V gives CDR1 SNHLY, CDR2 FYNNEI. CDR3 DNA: TGTGCCAGCATAGCTACGGACAGACTTGAAAAACTGTTTTTT. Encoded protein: CASIATDRLEKLFF.

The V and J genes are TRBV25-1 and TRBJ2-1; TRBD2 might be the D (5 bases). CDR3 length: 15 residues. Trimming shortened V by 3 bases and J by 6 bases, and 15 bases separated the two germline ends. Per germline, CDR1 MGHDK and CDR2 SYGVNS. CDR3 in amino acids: CASSDGGSLRNEQFF. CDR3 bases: TGTGCCAGCAGTGACGGTGGGAGCTTACGCAATGAGCAGTTCTTC.

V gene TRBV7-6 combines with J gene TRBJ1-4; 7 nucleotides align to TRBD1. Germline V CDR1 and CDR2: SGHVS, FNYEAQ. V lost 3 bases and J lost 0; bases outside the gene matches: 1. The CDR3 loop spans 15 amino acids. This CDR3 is CASSFGQATNEKLFF. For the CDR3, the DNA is TGTGCCAGCAGCTTCGGACAGGCAACTAATGAAAAACTGTTTTTT.

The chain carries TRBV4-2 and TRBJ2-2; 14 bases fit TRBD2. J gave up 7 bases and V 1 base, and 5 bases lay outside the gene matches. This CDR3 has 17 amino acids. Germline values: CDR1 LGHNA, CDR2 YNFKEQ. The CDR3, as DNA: TGTGCCAGCAGCCAAGGACTAGCGGGAGGGCCTGACGGGGAGCTGTTTTTT. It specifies CASSQGLAGGPDGELFF.

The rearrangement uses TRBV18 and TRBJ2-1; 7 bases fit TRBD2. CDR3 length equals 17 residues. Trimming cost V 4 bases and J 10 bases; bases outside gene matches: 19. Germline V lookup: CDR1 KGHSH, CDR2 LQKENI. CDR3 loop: CASSLSGLGLQGGEQFF. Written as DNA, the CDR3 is TGTGCCAGCTCACTTTCAGGGCTGGGACTACAAGGCGGGGAGCAGTTCTTC.

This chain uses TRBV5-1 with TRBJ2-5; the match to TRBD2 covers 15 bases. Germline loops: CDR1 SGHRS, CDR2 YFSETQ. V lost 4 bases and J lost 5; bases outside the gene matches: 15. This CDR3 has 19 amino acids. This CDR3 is CASSLWGLAGGGGRETQYF. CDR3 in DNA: TGCGCCAGCAGCCTGTGGGGACTAGCGGGAGGAGGAGGTCGGGAGACCCAGTACTTC.

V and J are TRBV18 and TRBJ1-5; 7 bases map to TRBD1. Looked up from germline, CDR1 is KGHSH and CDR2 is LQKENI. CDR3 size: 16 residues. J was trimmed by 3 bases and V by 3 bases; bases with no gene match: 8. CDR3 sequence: CASSPGDSFNNQPQHF. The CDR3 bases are TGTGCCAGCTCACCTGGGGACAGCTTCAACAATCAGCCCCAGCATTTT.

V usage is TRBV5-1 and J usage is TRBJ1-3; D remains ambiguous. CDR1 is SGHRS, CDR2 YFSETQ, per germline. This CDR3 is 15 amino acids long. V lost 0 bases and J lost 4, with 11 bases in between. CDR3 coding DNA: TGCGCCAGCAGCTTGGAACCAACAGAAGGAAACACCATATATTTT. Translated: CASSLEPTEGNTIYF.

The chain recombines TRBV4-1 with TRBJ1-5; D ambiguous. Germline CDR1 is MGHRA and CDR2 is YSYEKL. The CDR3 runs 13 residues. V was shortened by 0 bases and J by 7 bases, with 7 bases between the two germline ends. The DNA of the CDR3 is TGCGCCAGCAGCCAAGAGGGGTACCAGCCCCAGCATTTT. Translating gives CASSQEGYQPQHF.

CDR3 protein: CASARTGSSYEQYF. The CDR3 DNA follows: TGTGCCAGCGCCCGTACAGGGAGCTCCTACGAGCAGTACTTC. The V call is TRBV6-1, the J call TRBJ2-7, with D possibly TRBD1 on 6 matching bases. With 8 bases removed from V and 0 bases from J, the gap between germline ends came to 14 bases. The CDR3 sequence is 14 residues long. Per the germline V gene, CDR1 is MNHNS and CDR2 is SASEGT.

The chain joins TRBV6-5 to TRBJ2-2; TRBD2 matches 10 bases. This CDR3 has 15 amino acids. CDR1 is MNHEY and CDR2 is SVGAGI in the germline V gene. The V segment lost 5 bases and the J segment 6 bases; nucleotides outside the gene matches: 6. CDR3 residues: CASSRLAGEAGELFF. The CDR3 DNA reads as TGTGCCAGCAGTAGGCTAGCGGGAGAGGCCGGGGAGCTGTTTTTT.

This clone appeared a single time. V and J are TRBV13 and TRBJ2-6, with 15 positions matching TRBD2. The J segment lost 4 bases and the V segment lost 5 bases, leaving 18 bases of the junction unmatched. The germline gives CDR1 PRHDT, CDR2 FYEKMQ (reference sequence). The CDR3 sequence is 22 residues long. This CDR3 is CASSPGQGTSGRSWAGANVLTF. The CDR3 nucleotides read TGTGCCAGCAGCCCCGGACAGGGGACTAGCGGGAGGTCCTGGGCCGGGGCCAACGTCCTGACTTTC.